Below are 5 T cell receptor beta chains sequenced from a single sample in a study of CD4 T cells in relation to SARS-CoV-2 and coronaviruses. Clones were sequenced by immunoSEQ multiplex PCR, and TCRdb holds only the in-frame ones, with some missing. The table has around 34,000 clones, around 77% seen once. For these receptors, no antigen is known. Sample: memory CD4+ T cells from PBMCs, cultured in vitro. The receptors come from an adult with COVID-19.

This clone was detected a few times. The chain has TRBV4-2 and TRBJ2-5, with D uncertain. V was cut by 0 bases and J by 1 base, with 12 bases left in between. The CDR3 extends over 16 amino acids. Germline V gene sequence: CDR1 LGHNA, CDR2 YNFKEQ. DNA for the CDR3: TGTGCCAGCAGCCAAGATCCTTCCAGCGTCCAAGAGACCCAGTACTTC. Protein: CASSQDPSSVQETQYF.

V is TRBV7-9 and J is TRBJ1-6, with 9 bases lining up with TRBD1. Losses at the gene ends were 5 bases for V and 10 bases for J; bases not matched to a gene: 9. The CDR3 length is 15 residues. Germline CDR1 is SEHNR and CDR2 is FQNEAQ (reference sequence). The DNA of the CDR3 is TGTGCCAGCAGCCTTACGACAGGGGGGAAGTCACCCCTCCACTTT. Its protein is CASSLTTGGKSPLHF. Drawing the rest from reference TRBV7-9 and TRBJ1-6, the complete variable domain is DTGVSQNPRHKITKRGQNVTFRCDPISEHNRLYWYRQTLGQGPEFLTYFQNEAQLEKSRLLSDRFSAERPKGSFSTLEIQRTEQGDSAMYLCASSLTTGGKSPLHFGNGTRLTVT.

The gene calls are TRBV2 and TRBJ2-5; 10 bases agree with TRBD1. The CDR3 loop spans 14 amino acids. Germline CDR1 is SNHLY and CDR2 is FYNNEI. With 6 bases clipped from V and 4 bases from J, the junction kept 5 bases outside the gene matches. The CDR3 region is CASRRQGAGETQYF. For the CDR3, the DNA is TGTGCCAGCAGGCGACAGGGGGCGGGAGAGACCCAGTACTTC.

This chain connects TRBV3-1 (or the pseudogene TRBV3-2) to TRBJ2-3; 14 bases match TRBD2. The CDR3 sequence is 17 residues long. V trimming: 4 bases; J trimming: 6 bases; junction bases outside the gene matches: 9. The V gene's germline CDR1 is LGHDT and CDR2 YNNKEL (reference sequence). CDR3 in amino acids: CASSPSTSGRAGDTQYF. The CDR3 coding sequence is TGTGCCAGCAGCCCGTCGACTAGCGGGAGGGCAGGGGATACGCAGTATTTT.

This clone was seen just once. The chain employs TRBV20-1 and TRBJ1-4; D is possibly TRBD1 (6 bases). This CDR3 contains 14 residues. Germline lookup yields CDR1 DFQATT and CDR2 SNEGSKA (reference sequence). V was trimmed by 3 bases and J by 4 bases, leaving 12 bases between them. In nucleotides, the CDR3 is TGCAGTGCTAGTGCGGGGGCGGGTAATGAAAAACTGTTTTTT. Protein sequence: CSASAGAGNEKLFF.